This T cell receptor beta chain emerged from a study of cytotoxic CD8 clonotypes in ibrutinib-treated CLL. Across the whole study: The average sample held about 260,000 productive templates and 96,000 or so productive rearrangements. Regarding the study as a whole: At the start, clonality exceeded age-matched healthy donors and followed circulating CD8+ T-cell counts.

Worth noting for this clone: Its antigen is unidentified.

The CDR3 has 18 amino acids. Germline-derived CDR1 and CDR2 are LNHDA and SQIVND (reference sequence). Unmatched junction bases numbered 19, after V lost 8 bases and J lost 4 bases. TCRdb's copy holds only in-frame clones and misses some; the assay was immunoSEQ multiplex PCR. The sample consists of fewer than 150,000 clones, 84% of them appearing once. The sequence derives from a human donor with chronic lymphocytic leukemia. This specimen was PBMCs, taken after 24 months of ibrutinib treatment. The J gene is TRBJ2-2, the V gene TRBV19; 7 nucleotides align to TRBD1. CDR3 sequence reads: CASVHGTGVVGGTGELFF. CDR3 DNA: TGTGCCAGTGTTCACGGAACAGGGGTCGTAGGGGGCACCGGGGAGCTGTTTTTT.